These 8 T cell receptor beta chains share one sample of origin, sequenced in a study of blood T cell repertoires in COVID-19. The repertoire was sequenced with immunoSEQ multiplex PCR; TCRdb's copy has only in-frame clones and lacks some. This table has 250,000 to 300,000 clones, 80% to 95% appearing once. The specimen was PBMCs or T cells enriched from blood (not recorded which). Receptors were obtained from a woman aged 25 to 39 who had recovered from COVID-19.

V is TRBV6-5 and J is TRBJ2-2; tentative D call: TRBD2 (6 bases). V was trimmed by 3 bases and J by 9 bases, leaving 11 bases between them. CDR1 and CDR2 from the germline V gene are MNHEY and SVGAGI. The CDR3 consists of 13 residues. The CDR3 bases are TGTGCCAGCAGTTATGGTCTAGCGCGGGAGCTGTTTTTT. Protein product: CASSYGLARELFF.

This chain links TRBV6-5 with TRBJ2-7, with D perhaps TRBD2 (6 bases). V lost 6 bases and J lost 4, with 16 bases in between. Germline values: CDR1 MNHEY, CDR2 SVGAGI. The CDR3 spans 14 residues. The CDR3 bases are TGTGCCAGCAGGTATACCGGGACTTCTTACGAGCAGTACTTC. It translates to CASRYTGTSYEQYF.

The V and J genes are TRBV5-6 and TRBJ2-7, with TRBD2 matching over 11 bases. Trimming removed 4 bases from V and 6 bases from J; junction bases left unmatched: 9. This CDR3 has 15 residues. From germline, CDR1 is SGHDT and CDR2 YYEEEE. The CDR3 sequence is CASSPGTSGGGEQYF. CDR3 sequence (DNA): TGTGCCAGCAGCCCAGGGACTAGCGGAGGTGGCGAGCAGTACTTC.

The chain uses TRBV5-4 and TRBJ2-4; D remains unclear. The CDR3 spans 11 residues. The ends were cut back, 5 bases at V and 4 bases at J, with 4 bases in the middle. Germline V CDR1 and CDR2: SGHNT, YYREEE (reference sequence). The CDR3 here is CASRAKNIQYF. The CDR3 nucleotides are TGTGCCAGCAGAGCTAAAAACATTCAGTACTTC.

The chain links TRBV7-2 to TRBJ2-5; 8 bases line up with TRBD2. The CDR3 loop spans 16 amino acids. Unmatched junction bases numbered 7, after V lost 1 base and J lost 3 bases. Germline values: CDR1 SGHTA, CDR2 FQGNSA. CDR3 nucleotide sequence: TGTGCCAGCAGCTTAGATCGGGGGGGGACGAAAGAGACCCAGTACTTC. It codes for CASSLDRGGTKETQYF.

The chain links TRBV29-1 to TRBJ1-4; 8 nucleotides match TRBD1. This CDR3 comprises 14 residues. V lost 7 bases, J lost 6 bases, and 10 bases stayed unmatched. The germline V gene encodes CDR1 SQVTM and CDR2 ANQGSEA. In DNA, the CDR3 is TGCAGCGCTGGGAGGACAGGGTGGGATGAAAAACTGTTTTTT. Residues: CSAGRTGWDEKLFF.

The chain links TRBV4-2 to TRBJ1-5; no firm D call. V lost 1 base and J 3 bases, leaving 7 bases between the germline ends. This CDR3 spans 14 amino acids. Germline values: CDR1 LGHNA, CDR2 YNFKEQ. Here the CDR3 reads CASSQGPFNQPQHF. The CDR3 DNA sequence: TGTGCCAGCAGCCAAGGGCCGTTCAATCAGCCCCAGCATTTT.

In DNA form, the CDR3 reads TGTGCCACCAGTGTTCCTGGACTAGCGGACAATGAGCAGTTCTTC. Residues: CATSVPGLADNEQFF. This chain joins TRBV24-1 and TRBJ2-1, with TRBD2 identical over 10 bases. The germline V gene has CDR1 KGHDR and CDR2 SFDVKD. CDR3 length equals 15 residues. Trimming at V came to 5 bases and at J to 5 bases, leaving 5 bases not matched to a gene.